The 14 T cell receptor beta chains listed next were all sequenced from one sample in a study of blood T cell repertoires in COVID-19. This table comes from immunoSEQ multiplex PCR, and its TCRdb copy is limited to in-frame clones, with some not included. The sample contains 180,000 or so clones, 80% to 90% of which appear only once. The specimen was peripheral blood. These receptors all come from a man aged 55-75 years with acute or convalescent COVID-19.

The chain recombines TRBV30 with TRBJ2-7; 7 bases align to TRBD1. V lost 7 bases and J lost 0; bases outside the gene matches: 6. CDR1 is GTSNPN and CDR2 is SVGIG in the germline V gene (reference sequence). This CDR3 region has 13 residues. The CDR3 here is CASDRSSSYEQYF. The CDR3 DNA is TGTGCCTCGGACAGGTCGAGCTCCTACGAGCAGTACTTC. The variable domain in full, completed from reference TRBV30 and TRBJ2-7, reads SQTIHQWPATLVQPVGSPLSLECTVEGTSNPNLYWYRQAAGRGLQLLFYSVGIGQISSEVPQNLSASRPQDRQFILSSKKLLLSDSGFYLCASDRSSSYEQYFGPGTRLTVT.

In its sample, this clone was seen once. V and J are TRBV5-1 and TRBJ1-1; 7 bases match TRBD1. Germline loops: CDR1 SGHRS, CDR2 YFSETQ. The CDR3 totals 15 residues. The V gene end was trimmed by 3 bases and the J gene end by 3 bases; junction bases not matched to a gene: 8. CDR3 amino acids: CASSWSGGRDTEAFF. The CDR3 region has the DNA TGCGCCAGCAGCTGGTCAGGGGGTAGGGACACTGAAGCTTTCTTT.

V and J are TRBV6-5 and TRBJ2-7; tentatively, D is TRBD1 (6 bases). Germline V gene lookup returns CDR1 MNHEY and CDR2 SVGAGI. V dropped 8 bases and J dropped 1 base, with 9 bases sitting between them. The CDR3 has 12 residues. The CDR3 spells CASGTGSYEQYF. CDR3 coding DNA: TGTGCCAGCGGTACAGGGTCCTACGAGCAGTACTTC.

The V gene is TRBV3-1 (or the pseudogene TRBV3-2), the J gene TRBJ2-2; no definite D call. The length of the CDR3 is 15 residues. V lost 4 bases to trimming and J lost 0 bases, with 9 bases between them. The germline CDR1 and CDR2 sequences are LGHDT and YNNKEL (reference sequence). CDR3 sequence (DNA): TGTGCCAGCAGCCCTCGCCAGGCGAACACCGGGGAGCTGTTTTTT. Translation: CASSPRQANTGELFF.

This clone was seen once. CDR3 in amino acids: CASSPRGTGTNYGYTF. The DNA of the CDR3 is TGTGCCAGCAGCCCCCGAGGGACAGGGACGAACTATGGCTACACCTTC. The genes are TRBV3-1 (or the pseudogene TRBV3-2) and TRBJ1-2; 9 bases are shared with TRBD1. CDR3 length: 16 amino acids. Germline V gives CDR1 LGHDT, CDR2 YNNKEL (reference sequence). With V trimmed by 4 bases and J by 2 bases, 8 bases remained unmatched.

This clone was found once. This chain connects TRBV5-1 to TRBJ2-1, with 12 bases aligning to TRBD2. V shed 5 bases, J shed 3 bases, and the junction held 3 bases outside the gene matches. CDR1 is SGHRS, CDR2 YFSETQ, per germline. This CDR3 contains 15 residues. The CDR3 region has the DNA TGCGCCAGCAGTCCGACTAGCGGGAGCTACAATGAGCAGTTCTTC. Translated, it gives CASSPTSGSYNEQFF.

A few counts support this clone. The rearrangement links TRBV28 to TRBJ2-1; 10 bases fit TRBD2. Germline V gives CDR1 MDHEN, CDR2 SYDVKM. The V segment lost 6 bases and the J segment 6 bases; nucleotides outside the gene matches: 8. The CDR3 runs to 15 residues. Here the CDR3 DNA reads TGTGCCAGCAGACCGAGCGGGAGGGTTGTCAATGAGCAGTTCTTC. Its protein product is CASRPSGRVVNEQFF.

The V and J genes are TRBV2 and TRBJ1-1, with 7 bases fitting TRBD1. V was clipped by 6 bases and J by 5 bases; unmatched bases: 12. The CDR3 has 15 amino acids. The germline V gene encodes CDR1 SNHLY and CDR2 FYNNEI. CDR3 sequence reads: CASRGNRGAGTEAFF. CDR3 DNA: TGTGCCAGCAGGGGGAACAGGGGCGCTGGAACTGAAGCTTTCTTT. Based on the CDR3 plus reference TRBV2 and TRBJ1-1, the full variable domain is EPEVTQTPSHQVTQMGQEVILRCVPISNHLYFYWYRQILGQKVEFLVSFYNNEISEKSEIFDDQFSVERPDGSNFTLKIRSTKLEDSAMYFCASRGNRGAGTEAFFGQGTRLTVV.

This clone was recorded once. V and J are TRBV28 and TRBJ1-4; D gene uncertain. The CDR3 has 16 residues. The V gene lost 2 bases and the J gene lost 0 bases, with 10 bases spanning the gap. CDR1 and CDR2 (germline): MDHEN, SYDVKM. The DNA for the CDR3 is TGTGCCAGCAGTTTACAGAGACACGCAACTAATGAAAAACTGTTTTTT. Protein: CASSLQRHATNEKLFF.

J is TRBJ1-4 and V is TRBV7-6; 10 positions match TRBD1. The CDR3 is 15 amino acids. Germline loops: CDR1 SGHVS, CDR2 FNYEAQ. Trimming at V came to 5 bases and at J to 11 bases, leaving 11 bases not matched to a gene. CDR3 region: CASSPPGTGERKLFF. The CDR3 DNA sequence: TGTGCCAGCAGCCCGCCCGGGACAGGGGAAAGGAAACTGTTTTTT. Complete variable domain (other parts from reference TRBV7-6 and TRBJ1-4): GAGVSQSPRYKVTKRGQDVALRCDPISGHVSLYWYRQALGQGPEFLTYFNYEAQQDKSGLPNDRFSAERPEGSISTLTIQRTEQRDSAMYRCASSPPGTGERKLFFGSGTQLSVL.

This clone has just one count. The gene calls are TRBV19 and TRBJ1-1; the D gene is possibly TRBD1 (5 bases). V shed 2 bases and J shed 1 base, with 11 bases lying between them. This CDR3 contains 15 residues. Looked up from germline, CDR1 is LNHDA and CDR2 is SQIVND (reference sequence). DNA of the CDR3: TGTGCCAGTAGTATAATAGGGGTAGGGAACACTGAAGCTTTCTTT. This sequence encodes CASSIIGVGNTEAFF.

The chain combines TRBV5-4 with TRBJ1-4; no clear D gene. The length of the CDR3 is 13 residues. V was cut by 0 bases and J by 12 bases, with 12 bases left in between. Germline values: CDR1 SGHNT, CDR2 YYREEE (reference sequence). CDR3 sequence: CASSLAAGRELFF. The CDR3 DNA is TGTGCCAGCAGCTTGGCCGCGGGGAGGGAACTGTTTTTT.

This chain uses TRBV9 with TRBJ2-3, with TRBD2 identical over 14 bases. V shed 7 bases, J shed 1 base, and the junction held 11 bases outside the gene matches. This CDR3 is built from 18 residues. Looked up from germline, CDR1 is SGDLS and CDR2 is YYNGEE. For the CDR3, the DNA is TGTGCCAGCGGTCGACTAGCGGGAGGGCCGAGGGGCACAGATACGCAGTATTTT. Protein product: CASGRLAGGPRGTDTQYF.

The chain recombines TRBV7-6 with TRBJ2-5; perhaps TRBD1 as D (6 bases). CDR1 and CDR2 (germline): SGHVS, FNYEAQ. Trimming took 5 bases from V and 13 from J, leaving 20 bases between them. CDR3 length: 13 amino acids. The CDR3 region has the DNA TGTGCCAGCAGCCAAAATCGACAGGCGGCGTGGTACTTC. Its protein is CASSQNRQAAWYF.